These 27 T cell receptor beta chains were sequenced from one sample in a study of cytomegalovirus exposure and HLA in healthy donors. A multiplex PCR was run with 60 Vbeta primers and 13 Jbeta primers. TCRdb keeps only in-frame clones here, not all; method: immunoSEQ multiplex PCR. The table includes under 150,000 clones, approximately 84% detected once. Sequenced sample: PBMCs. The receptor source for this set is a man aged 25-45 years in good health and CMV-seropositive.

The chain recombines TRBV2 with TRBJ2-2; D may be TRBD2 (7 bases). Per the germline V gene, CDR1 is SNHLY and CDR2 is FYNNEI. The V end lost 0 bases, the J end lost 6 bases, and 17 bases lay between the germline ends. The CDR3 loop spans 17 amino acids. CDR3 region: CASSEAPGRGAAGELFF. The CDR3 DNA reads as TGTGCCAGCAGTGAAGCTCCGGGACGGGGGGCAGCCGGGGAGCTGTTTTTT.

The rearrangement uses TRBV19 and TRBJ2-1; D call uncertain. The CDR3 has 11 amino acids. From germline, CDR1 is LNHDA and CDR2 SQIVND (reference sequence). V dropped 5 bases and J dropped 9 bases, with 8 bases sitting between them. The CDR3 reads CASSDRFEQFF. CDR3 nucleotide sequence: TGTGCCAGTAGTGATCGGTTTGAGCAGTTCTTC.

V and J are TRBV21-1 and TRBJ1-2; the DNA was not used to check the table's D call, TRBD1. TRBV21-1 is a known pseudogene. The CDR3 runs 18 residues. The CDR3 loop is CASSLMLLPGQGNYGYTF. The CDR3 DNA reads as TGTGCCAGCAGCCTTATGTTATTACCGGGACAGGGGAACTATGGCTACACCTTC.

The chain uses TRBV5-1 and TRBJ1-4, with 9 positions matching TRBD1. Looked up from germline, CDR1 is SGHRS and CDR2 is YFSETQ. V shed 3 bases and J 8 bases; nucleotides not matched to a gene: 5. The CDR3 extends over 14 amino acids. This CDR3 reads CASSWGQGGEKLFF. The CDR3 DNA reads as TGCGCCAGCAGCTGGGGACAGGGAGGGGAAAAACTGTTTTTT.

The chain couples TRBV7-9 to TRBJ1-2; weak D call: TRBD1 (6 bases). Trimming removed 5 bases at V and 3 bases at J, with 13 bases between. The CDR3 covers 14 residues. The germline V gene encodes CDR1 SEHNR and CDR2 FQNEAQ (reference sequence). The CDR3 sequence is CASSNPYRDYGYTF. The CDR3 coding sequence is TGTGCCAGCAGCAACCCCTACAGGGACTATGGCTACACCTTC.

J is TRBJ2-2 and V is TRBV28, with 13 bases lining up with TRBD2. Germline loops: CDR1 MDHEN, CDR2 SYDVKM. The J segment lost 5 bases and the V segment lost 3 bases, leaving 0 bases of the junction unmatched. This CDR3 contains 15 residues. DNA of the CDR3: TGTGCCAGCAGTTTGGGACTAGCGGGAACCGGGGAGCTGTTTTTT. Its protein is CASSLGLAGTGELFF.

The CDR3 DNA follows: TGCGCCGCGAGCGGGGGGAACGCGAACACCGGGGAGCTGTTTTTT. This encodes CAASGGNANTGELFF. This sequence joins TRBV5-1 and TRBJ2-2, with 9 bases aligning to TRBD2. The junction had 7 bases not matched to a gene; V was cut back by 10 bases and J by 0 bases. Germline CDR1 reads SGHRS; CDR2 reads YFSETQ. The CDR3 has 15 residues.

The chain uses TRBV7-6 and TRBJ2-7; a possible D gene is TRBD2 (7 bases). The germline V gene encodes CDR1 SGHVS and CDR2 FNYEAQ. CDR3 length: 16 residues. The V and J ends lost 5 bases and 4 bases respectively, with 21 bases between them. CDR3 bases: TGTGCCAGCAGCACGGGGGGCGGGAGCGCCCTGTACGAGCAGTACTTC. Its protein product is CASSTGGGSALYEQYF.

The rearrangement uses TRBV7-9 and TRBJ2-1, with 7 bases aligning to TRBD1. Germline V CDR1 and CDR2: SEHNR, FQNEAQ (reference sequence). This CDR3 comprises 14 residues. The V segment lost 5 bases and the J segment 9 bases; nucleotides outside the gene matches: 10. CDR3 protein: CASSVQTGLSEQFF. DNA for the CDR3: TGTGCCAGCAGCGTTCAGACAGGGTTAAGTGAGCAGTTCTTC. The variable domain in full, completed from reference TRBV7-9 and TRBJ2-1, reads DTGVSQNPRHKITKRGQNVTFRCDPISEHNRLYWYRQTLGQGPEFLTYFQNEAQLEKSRLLSDRFSAERPKGSFSTLEIQRTEQGDSAMYLCASSVQTGLSEQFFGPGTRLTVL.

The chain is built from TRBV28 and TRBJ1-5; 7 bases line up with TRBD1. Germline loops: CDR1 MDHEN, CDR2 SYDVKM. The V segment lost 6 bases and the J segment 6 bases; nucleotides outside the gene matches: 5. The CDR3 spans 13 residues. The CDR3: CASRTGIGQPQHF. As DNA, the CDR3 is TGTGCCAGCAGGACAGGGATAGGTCAGCCCCAGCATTTT.

This sequence joins TRBV7-2 and TRBJ2-7; 12 bases are a match to TRBD1. The CDR3 totals 15 residues. Losses at the gene ends were 4 bases for V and 6 bases for J; bases not matched to a gene: 7. Germline CDR1 SGHTA, CDR2 FQGNSA. CDR3 DNA sequence: TGTGCCAGCAGCTCCCCCGGGACAGGGGGCTTCGAGCAGTACTTC. As protein: CASSSPGTGGFEQYF.

This chain's CDR3 is CASSLGRGGDTQYF. The DNA for the CDR3 is TGTGCCAGCAGTTTGGGAAGGGGAGGAGATACGCAGTATTTT. The chain is built from TRBV27 and TRBJ2-3, with a tentative D call TRBD2 (6 bases). Per germline, CDR1 MNHEY and CDR2 SMNVEV (reference sequence). The CDR3 is 14 residues long. V shed 3 bases and J shed 5 bases, with 12 bases lying between them.

This clone was seen more than once but under ten times. The gene calls are TRBV6-5 and TRBJ1-6, with TRBD1 as a possible D gene (6 bases). Trimming stripped 6 bases from V and 8 bases from J, with 17 bases between. CDR3 size: 15 residues. Germline V gives CDR1 MNHEY, CDR2 SVGAGI. The CDR3 DNA reads as TGTGCCAGCAGGCGTACGACAGGTTGGGATTCACCCCTCCACTTT. The encoded protein is CASRRTTGWDSPLHF.

V gene TRBV6-5 combines with J gene TRBJ1-6; TRBD1 matches at 7 bases. The ends lost 4 bases at V and 7 bases at J; junction bases unmatched: 7. The CDR3 spans 15 residues. CDR1 and CDR2 (germline): MNHEY, SVGAGI. CDR3 loop: CASSSDRAQNSPLHF. CDR3 DNA: TGTGCCAGCAGTTCCGACAGGGCCCAAAATTCACCCCTCCACTTT.

This clone appeared once. The CDR3 sequence is CASSQDLIPTGEAFF. DNA for the CDR3: TGTGCCAGCAGCCAAGATCTTATTCCAACGGGTGAAGCTTTCTTT. The chain recombines TRBV14 with TRBJ1-1, with D hard to call. The CDR3 contains 15 residues. V lost 0 bases to trimming and J lost 7 bases, with 15 bases between them. Germline loops: CDR1 SGHDN, CDR2 FVKESK.

The rearrangement links TRBV19 to TRBJ2-5, with D perhaps TRBD2 (5 bases). The CDR3 length is 16 residues. V lost 7 bases to trimming and J lost 2 bases, with 20 bases between them. Germline CDR1 and CDR2: LNHDA and SQIVND (reference sequence). The CDR3 coding sequence is TGTGCCAGTAATCGGACCTCGTGGAGGCGACAAGAGACCCAGTACTTC. Amino acids: CASNRTSWRRQETQYF.

This clone has just one count. This chain joins TRBV5-1 and TRBJ2-1; 8 positions match TRBD2. The CDR3 has 13 amino acids. V lost 4 bases to trimming and J lost 10 bases; unmatched junction nucleotides: 7. The germline CDR1 and CDR2 sequences are SGHRS and YFSETQ. The DNA for the CDR3 is TGCGCCAGCAGCACCGGACTAGCCGCGGAGCAGTTCTTC. Its protein is CASSTGLAAEQFF.

The chain's CDR3 is CASSKGAGEKLFF. CDR3 in DNA: TGTGCCAGCAGTAAGGGCGCGGGCGAAAAACTGTTTTTT. V is TRBV6-5 and J is TRBJ1-4; D ambiguous. The CDR3 has 13 residues. The germline CDR1 and CDR2 sequences are MNHEY and SVGAGI. V lost 5 bases and J lost 8, with 12 bases in between.

The genes are TRBV28 and TRBJ1-1; D gene uncertain. Germline CDR1 MDHEN, CDR2 SYDVKM. This CDR3 spans 11 amino acids. The V and J ends lost 10 bases and 4 bases respectively, with 10 bases between them. DNA of the CDR3: TGTGCCACCACGGGGAGCACTGAAGCTTTCTTT. Residues: CATTGSTEAFF.

This clone was picked up a small number of times. The chain couples TRBV5-5 to TRBJ2-7; the match to TRBD1 covers 10 bases. This CDR3 has 15 amino acids. CDR1 and CDR2 from the germline V gene are SGHKS and YYEKEE (reference sequence). J gave up 4 bases and V 0 bases, and 4 bases lay outside the gene matches. The CDR3 here is CASSLEGQGWYEQYF. The CDR3 DNA follows: TGTGCCAGCAGCTTGGAGGGACAGGGGTGGTACGAGCAGTACTTC.

CDR3 protein: CASSSTPSNTEAFF. In nucleotides, the CDR3 is TGTGCCAGCAGCTCCACACCGTCGAACACTGAAGCTTTCTTT. The rearrangement uses TRBV7-8 and TRBJ1-1; no clear D gene. Germline loops: CDR1 SGHVS, CDR2 FQNEAQ. Trimming pared 4 bases from V and 1 base from J, leaving 10 bases between. The length of the CDR3 is 14 residues.

This clone came up once. The gene calls are TRBV20-1 and TRBJ2-1, with D maybe TRBD2 (7 bases). CDR1 and CDR2 from the germline V gene are DFQATT and SNEGSKA (reference sequence). This CDR3 comprises 11 residues. CDR3 sequence reads: CGGAIRVEQFF. The CDR3 nucleotides read TGCGGGGGGGCTATTAGGGTTGAGCAGTTCTTC.

This chain connects TRBV5-4 to TRBJ2-4, with D maybe TRBD1 (5 bases). CDR3 length: 16 residues. Germline CDR1 is SGHNT and CDR2 is YYREEE (reference sequence). The ends were cut back, 5 bases at V and 5 bases at J, with 20 bases in the middle. CDR3 residues: CASRRANGATENIQYF. CDR3 DNA sequence: TGTGCCAGCAGACGGGCGAATGGGGCGACCGAAAACATTCAGTACTTC.

This clone has just a few counts. The chain employs TRBV2 and TRBJ2-3; 8 nucleotides agree with TRBD2. The CDR3 totals 16 residues. Germline CDR1 is SNHLY and CDR2 is FYNNEI. With 2 bases clipped from V and 3 bases from J, the junction kept 7 bases outside the gene matches. The CDR3 DNA reads TGTGCCAGCAGTGAATCTCCCCGGGGGGGTACAGATACGCAGTATTTT. Translating gives CASSESPRGGTDTQYF.

The CDR3: CASSAERGNQPQHF. The CDR3 bases are TGTGCCAGCAGTGCCGAACGGGGCAATCAGCCCCAGCATTTT. The chain uses TRBV2 and TRBJ1-5; D is uncertain. Trimming removed 4 bases at V and 2 bases at J, with 9 bases between. Germline CDR1 SNHLY, CDR2 FYNNEI. The CDR3 is made up of 14 amino acids.

The chain combines TRBV5-1 with TRBJ2-5; possibly TRBD2 for D (5 bases). Germline CDR1 SGHRS, CDR2 YFSETQ. There are 13 residues in the CDR3. V lost 6 bases and J 5 bases, leaving 14 bases between the germline ends. The CDR3 sequence is CASMVGSRETQYF. DNA for the CDR3: TGCGCCAGCATGGTGGGGAGTCGGGAGACCCAGTACTTC.

This clone occurred once. One end of the junction is discordant with germline, which a read error may explain. The rearrangement uses TRBV7-9 and TRBJ1-1; 7 bases agree with TRBD1. This CDR3 has 14 amino acids. Germline CDR1 SEHNR, CDR2 FQNEAQ (reference sequence). CDR3 in DNA: TGTTCCAGCGTACGACAGGGTGGTAACACTGAAGCTTTCTTT. Translating it yields CSSVRQGGNTEAFF.